This T cell receptor beta chain is from a study of control samples from healthy donors and cancer patients. The CDR3 is 12 residues long. V was trimmed by 4 bases and J by 4 bases, leaving 7 bases between them. The germline V gene has CDR1 SGHTA and CDR2 FQGNSA. Assay used: immunoSEQ multiplex PCR; TCRdb lists only in-frame clones, some missing. The sample holds approximately 93,000 clones; approximately 88% are singletons and the top ten take 9.5% to 10%. The chain is built from TRBV7-2 and TRBJ1-1; D remains unclear. The material sequenced was PBMCs. This receptor was taken from a woman aged 50 to 60 with colorectal cancer. CDR3 loop: CASSSQITEAFF. The CDR3, as DNA: TGTGCCAGCAGCTCACAAATCACTGAAGCTTTCTTT. The full variable domain, its missing parts supplied by reference TRBV7-2 and TRBJ1-1, is GAGVSQSPSNKVTEKGKDVELRCDPISGHTALYWYRQSLGQGLEFLIYFQGNSAPDKSGLPSDRFSAERTGGSVSTLTIQRTQQEDSAVYLCASSSQITEAFFGQGTRLTVV.